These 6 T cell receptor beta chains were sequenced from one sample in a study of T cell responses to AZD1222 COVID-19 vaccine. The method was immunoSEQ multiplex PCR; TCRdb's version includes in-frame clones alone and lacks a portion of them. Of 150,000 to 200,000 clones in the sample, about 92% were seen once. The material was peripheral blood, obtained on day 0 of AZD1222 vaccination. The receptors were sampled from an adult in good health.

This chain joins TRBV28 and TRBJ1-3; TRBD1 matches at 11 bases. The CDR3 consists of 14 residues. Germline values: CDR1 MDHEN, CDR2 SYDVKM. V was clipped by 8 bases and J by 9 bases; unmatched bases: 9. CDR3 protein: CASLEDRGRSTIYF. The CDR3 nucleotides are TGTGCCAGCCTTGAGGACAGGGGGCGAAGCACCATATATTTT.

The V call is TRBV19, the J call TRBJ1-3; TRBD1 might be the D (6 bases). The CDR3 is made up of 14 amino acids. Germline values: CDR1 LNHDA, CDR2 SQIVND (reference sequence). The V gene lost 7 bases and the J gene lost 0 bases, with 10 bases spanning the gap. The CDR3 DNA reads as TGTGCCAGTAAGGACAGTCACTCTGGAAACACCATATATTTT. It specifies CASKDSHSGNTIYF.

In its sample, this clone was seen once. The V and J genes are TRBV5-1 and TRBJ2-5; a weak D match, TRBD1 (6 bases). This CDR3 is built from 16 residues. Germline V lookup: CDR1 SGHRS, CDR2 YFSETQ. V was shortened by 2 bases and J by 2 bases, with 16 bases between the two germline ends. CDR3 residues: CASSLLPGQLQETQYF. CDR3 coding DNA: TGCGCCAGCAGCTTACTCCCGGGACAACTACAAGAGACCCAGTACTTC.

CDR3 sequence: CAISRTGSSEKLFF. CDR3 DNA sequence: TGTGCCATCAGTCGGACAGGGTCTTCGGAAAAACTGTTTTTT. V is TRBV10-3 and J is TRBJ1-4, with 8 bases lining up with TRBD1. The CDR3 is 14 residues long. V gave up 5 bases and J gave up 8 bases; unmatched junction bases: 7. Per germline, CDR1 ENHRY and CDR2 SYGVKD.

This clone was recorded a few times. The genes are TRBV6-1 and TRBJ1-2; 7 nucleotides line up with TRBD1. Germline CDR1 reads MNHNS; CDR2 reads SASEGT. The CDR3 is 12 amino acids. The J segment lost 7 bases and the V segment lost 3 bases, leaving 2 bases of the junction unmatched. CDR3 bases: TGTGCCAGCAGTGATCGACAGGGTGGCTACACCTTC. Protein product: CASSDRQGGYTF.

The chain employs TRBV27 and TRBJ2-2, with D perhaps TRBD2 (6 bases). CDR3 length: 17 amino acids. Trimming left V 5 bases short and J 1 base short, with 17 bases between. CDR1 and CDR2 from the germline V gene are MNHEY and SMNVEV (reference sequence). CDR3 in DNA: TGTGCCAGCAGTCCTGTCGGAGGGGTTGGGAACACCGGGGAGCTGTTTTTT. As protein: CASSPVGGVGNTGELFF.